This TCR beta chain was profiled in a study of blood T cell repertoires in COVID-19. Study-wide context: The analysed material was cDNA or gDNA that came from T cells, B-cell-depleted T cells, or PBMCs.

Methods used by the authors: How many nucleated cells were present was estimated from reference gene primer amplification. The data were produced by immunoSEQ multiplex PCR, yet TCRdb's version contains in-frame clones alone and is incomplete. D and trimming come from the DNA, and the V and J calls and clone size come from that table. Of 360,000 or so clones listed, 88% were seen once; the top ten hold approximately 0.97%. The CDR3 is 15 residues long. Germline CDR1 and CDR2: MNHEY and SVGAGI. The V gene end was trimmed by 7 bases and the J gene end by 8 bases; junction bases not matched to a gene: 10. Participant age was roughly 18 to 95 years, and participants resided in approximately 25 US areas. Exposed enrollees encountered a COVID-19 case at some point within 2 weeks before study entry.

This TCR came from a woman aged 30 to 39 who had been exposed to COVID-19. Sequencing was done on a sample of PBMCs or T cells enriched from blood (not recorded which). The chain employs TRBV6-5 and TRBJ1-4; 10 nucleotides align to TRBD1. The CDR3 nucleotides are TGTGCCAGCAAAACCCCCGGGACAGGGGACGAAAAACTGTTTTTT. As protein: CASKTPGTGDEKLFF.